Given below is one TCR beta chain in context. Its antigen is currently not known. No base quality values were provided; no much bigger clone lies one nucleotide off. The entry originates in a study of cytotoxic CD8 clonotypes in ibrutinib-treated CLL (TCRdb year 2021). Looking at the study overall: In this cohort, around 15 patients were treatment-naive and fewer than 13 were relapsed/refractory, while 17 to 18 had unmutated IGHV. Responses were partial in roughly 25 patients and complete in 2; after median about 63 months follow-up, about 15 stayed in remission and some twelve progressed. The response samples were drawn at a median of 12 months into treatment, with a range of roughly 6 to 36 months. On average, each sample had some 250,000 productive templates and more than 75,000 productive rearrangements. Longitudinal samples were obtainable from about 30% of the roughly 90 participants in the trial. Cryopreserved peripheral blood mononuclear cells were obtained before treatment, at response, and at either sustained remission or disease progression. Every sample from remission and from progressive disease was obtained while the patients were still on ibrutinib. The paper as a whole reports these results and caveats: Public clonotypes were rare and either contracted or stayed stable during treatment, and the rise in clonality at ibrutinib response reflected the expansion of private clonotypes. An increase in clonality was observed at ibrutinib response, with clonality remaining stable during sustained remission and falling back toward baseline at progression. Sustained-remission and progressing patients did not have matched sampling times, and lymph node repertoires were not examined. Baseline clonality was found to be higher than that of age-matched healthy donors and was strongly correlated with circulating CD8+ T-cell counts.

According to the germline V gene, CDR1 reads MNHEY and CDR2 reads SVGAGI. The junction shows trimming of 6 bases on V and 3 bases on J, plus 14 bases between the germline ends. The CDR3 runs 15 amino acids, cysteine and phenylalanine included. Here the CDR3 DNA is all that survives: 45 bases in frame from base 1. This sample's time point label indicates: roughly 2 years on ibrutinib. For TCR beta library preparation, around 2 micrograms of genomic DNA were isolated from cryopreserved PBMCs. High-throughput TCR beta sequencing was performed on longitudinal blood samples from CLL patients receiving ibrutinib monotherapy. Patients were enrolled in a phase 2 open-label single-center ibrutinib monotherapy trial. A MiSeq instrument was used for deep resolution sequencing, which targeted depths ranging from 1 in 1 million up to 1 in 200,000 T cells, with coverage averaging 10x for each clonotype. TCR beta libraries were generated with the immunoSEQ hsTCRB Kit. For the original study's pipeline: ImmunoSEQ Data Assistant and ImmunoSEQ Analyzer were used for data analysis, and V, D and J genes were assigned according to IMGT definitions. Clonality, with values ranging from 0 to 1, was calculated as one minus the normalized Shannon entropy of productive rearrangement frequencies. Public clonotype analysis was restricted to overrepresented clonotypes comprising at least 0.05% of each patient's repertoire. Some 14 age-matched healthy donor repertoires from immuneACCESS served as clonality controls. TCRdb stores this immuneACCESS table with in-frame sequences only. Part of the clones is absent; in the studies checked, under half of the shortfall reflects unresolved V genes, and no reason is known for the rest. V and J calls and clone size come straight from that table; D and trimming were deduced from the DNA. The sample table contains about 130,000 clones; only one count was recorded for around four fifths of them. In total, the top ten clones hold 3% to 4% of the sample.

This TCR was sampled from a human donor with chronic lymphocytic leukemia. The chain was built from TRBV6-5 and TRBJ2-2, and perhaps TRBD2 as D gene, on 5 matching bases. This sample comprised PBMCs, obtained after 24 months of ibrutinib treatment. The CDR3 region reads CASRSPGKDTGELFF. DNA sequence: TGTGCCAGCAGGTCCCCGGGAAAGGACACCGGGGAGCTGTTTTTT.